Sequencing of this T cell receptor (beta chain) was carried out in a study of CD8+CD57+ T cells in acquired aplastic anemia (dated by TCRdb to 2016 to 2019). Turning to the overall study: On average, sorted CD4+ and CD8+ cells yielded approximately 3 ug of extracted DNA, with a range of about 0.18 to 30 ug. CD8+CD57+ expansion was defined as frequency above the mean frequency observed in healthy subjects. Study-wide findings and limitations: Patients and healthy controls showed no significant difference in CD8+ Simpson's diversity (P=0.060). Although roughly 30 CD8+ CDR3 sequences were shared by patients and controls, these sequences appeared highly expressed in patients and within the immunodominant clones of patients.

The sample holds many counts of this clonotype. What antigen it recognizes has not been identified. Per-base quality was not reported, and no clone a single base away is much larger than it. Genomic DNA served as template for TCR beta VDJ combination and CDR3 sequence profiling. An Illumina HiSeq 2000 was used for TCR repertoire sequencing. As for how the authors treated the data: Repertoire assessment relied on Simpson's diversity index, CDR3 size and DJ length profiles, and TRBV/TRBJ rearrangement plots. Whichever DNA sequence was most abundant in the deep sequencing data was defined as the immunodominant clone. CDR3 amino acid sequences were checked for sharing between subjects and were compared against published repertoires and the VDJdb database. In TCRdb, the public reads were trimmed at Q25 with fastp and aligned with MiXCR, with productive beta chains retained. Every distinct CDR3 protein forms one entry, paired with its most common genes and DNA. None of the V and J calls come from the authors' own analysis; TCRdb made them. This sample lists under 200,000 distinct CDR3 sequences; about half were detected once. The ten biggest clones cover roughly 2% of the sample.

The patients picked for sequencing were ones in whom flow cytometry had shown an expansion of CD8+CD57+ cells. Every patient had severe acquired aplastic anemia, diagnosed using the International Study of Aplastic Anemia and Agranulocytosis and Camitta criteria. Patients had received no therapy at the time of blood sampling. In this study, sorted CD4+ and CD8+ T cells from the blood of healthy subjects and of severe aplastic anemia patients had their TCR repertoires deep-sequenced. In the USA, patient enrollment took place under clinicaltrials.gov protocols 00001620, 01623167, 00001397, 00071045, 00081523 and 00961064. Ficoll-Paque density gradient centrifugation was used to isolate peripheral blood mononuclear cells. CD4+ and CD8+ T cells were sorted by FACS or magnetic beads before DNA extraction. Ends trimmed: V by 1 base, J by 1 base; bases unmatched to a gene: 10. CDR1 and CDR2 were assigned from the germline V gene as ENHRY and SYGVKD. Inclusive of the bounding cysteine and phenylalanine, the CDR3 is 19 residues long. Solely the CDR3 DNA is kept, with 57 bases framed from the first base.

This clonotype was obtained from a human donor with aplastic anemia. Sequenced: sorted CD4+, CD8+, or CD8+CD57+ T cells (not recorded which) from PBMCs. The rearranged chain carries TRBV10-3 and TRBJ2-6; 7 bases in the middle match TRBD1. The CDR3 protein is CAISEYGSGGRSGANVLTF. DNA sequence: TGTGCCATCAGTGAGTACGGGTCAGGGGGACGATCTGGGGCCAACGTCCTGACTTTC.